This T cell receptor (beta chain) emerged from a study of cytomegalovirus exposure and HLA in healthy donors. General study findings and limits: Association of a missense DCLRE1C variant with TCR beta V- and J-gene trimming was reported in a later analysis. Several V segments, TRBV6-2 and TRBV6-3 among them, could not be told apart and were dropped. What was likely a sequencing artifact was a cluster of highly shared sequence variants.

A word on this clone: Its antigen is still unknown.

After removal of 5 bases from V and 4 bases from J, the junction contained 7 bases not matched to a gene. Per the germline V gene, CDR1 is MRHNA and CDR2 is SNTAGT. The CDR3 loop spans 14 amino acids. It was with 60 Vbeta and 13 Jbeta primers that the PCR ran. This table comes from immunoSEQ multiplex PCR, and its TCRdb copy is limited to in-frame clones, with some not included. The sample yields approximately 170,000 clones, around 68% seen once. Material: PBMCs. The source of this sequence is a woman in her forties in good health and CMV-seropositive. This rearrangement joins TRBV6-4 to TRBJ1-1; TRBD1 matches at 7 bases. The chain's CDR3 is CASSTGVEGTEAFF. The CDR3 region has the DNA TGTGCCAGCAGTACAGGGGTAGAAGGCACTGAAGCTTTCTTT.